A selection of T cell receptor beta chains follows, all from one sample in a study of spatial heterogeneity in lung cancer. TCRdb analysed the 5' RACE reads with MiXCR anew, one entry per CDR3 protein. The sample yields under 25,000 distinct CDR3 sequences, 6.9% seen once. This material consisted of PBMCs, taken at surgery. The receptors derive from a male donor with early-stage non-small cell lung cancer. Both conserved end residues are part of each CDR3. The D gene is left open where the match is weak. Rows give clone size only sometimes, using once, few, many, or a class for an expanded clone.

j_call: TRBJ2-5; clone_size: many; v_call: TRBV20-1; d_call: TRBD1; cdr3_nt: TGCAGTGCTAGAGGGGGGACAGGGGCCGGGAAGACCCAGTACTTC; cdr3_aa: CSARGGTGAGKTQYF
j_call: TRBJ2-5; clone_size: -; v_call: TRBV20-1; d_call: TRBD2; cdr3_nt: TGCAGTGCTAGAGATCGGACTAGCGGGGGGGACCAAGAGACCCAGTACTTC; cdr3_aa: CSARDRTSGGDQETQYF
j_call: TRBJ1-2; clone_size: many; v_call: TRBV12-3/TRBV12-4; d_call: TRBD1; cdr3_nt: TGTGCCAGCAGTCCTTGGACAGGGGGCTACTATGGCTACACCTTC; cdr3_aa: CASSPWTGGYYGYTF
j_call: TRBJ1-1; clone_size: many; v_call: TRBV10-3; d_call: -; cdr3_nt: TGTGCCATCAGTGGGGGGAACACTGAAGCTTTCTTT; cdr3_aa: CAISGGNTEAFF
j_call: TRBJ2-1; clone_size: many; v_call: TRBV7-9; d_call: -; cdr3_nt: TGTGCCAGCAGCTTGACGGACGGGAATGAGCAGTTCTTC; cdr3_aa: CASSLTDGNEQFF
j_call: TRBJ2-7; clone_size: -; v_call: TRBV20-1; d_call: -; cdr3_nt: TGCAGTGCTCCGGACAGAAACTACGAGCAGTACTTC; cdr3_aa: CSAPDRNYEQYF
j_call: TRBJ1-1; clone_size: few; v_call: TRBV5-6; d_call: -; cdr3_nt: TGTGCCAGCAGCAGGCGAACCGACGAAGCTTTCTTT; cdr3_aa: CASSRRTDEAFF
j_call: TRBJ1-5; clone_size: many; v_call: TRBV7-8; d_call: -; cdr3_nt: TGTGCCAGCAGCTTCAGGCCGGGGAGCAATCAGCCCCAGCATTTT; cdr3_aa: CASSFRPGSNQPQHF
j_call: TRBJ2-4; clone_size: -; v_call: TRBV27; d_call: TRBD1; cdr3_nt: TGTGCCAGCAGTCCCCGGACAGGGAACATTCAGTACTTC; cdr3_aa: CASSPRTGNIQYF
j_call: TRBJ2-3; clone_size: -; v_call: TRBV27; d_call: TRBD2; cdr3_nt: TGTGCCAGCAGTTTAGGGTTAGCGGGGGGGCTTAACACAGATACGCAGTATTTT; cdr3_aa: CASSLGLAGGLNTDTQYF
j_call: TRBJ2-1; clone_size: few; v_call: TRBV4-2; d_call: TRBD2; cdr3_nt: TGTGCCAGCAGCCAAGATCCAGCGGGGGCCTACAATGAGCAGTTCTTC; cdr3_aa: CASSQDPAGAYNEQFF
j_call: TRBJ2-6; clone_size: -; v_call: TRBV19; d_call: -; cdr3_nt: TGTGCCAGTACGGGGGCCAACGTCCTGACTTTC; cdr3_aa: CASTGANVLTF
j_call: TRBJ2-7; clone_size: few; v_call: TRBV20-1; d_call: TRBD2; cdr3_nt: TGCAGTGCTAGAGCGGGGACTAGCGGATACGAGCAGTACTTC; cdr3_aa: CSARAGTSGYEQYF
j_call: TRBJ1-6; clone_size: many; v_call: TRBV28; d_call: -; cdr3_nt: TGTGCCAGCAGTTCCGGGGCGTCAGGGACAACCCGCTTGGTGCCCCTCCACTTT; cdr3_aa: CASSSGASGTTRLVPLHF
j_call: TRBJ2-5; clone_size: few; v_call: TRBV6-1; d_call: -; cdr3_nt: TGTGCCAGCAGTGAAGGCCCGTTGAGAACGCTCAAGGAGACCCAGTACTTC; cdr3_aa: CASSEGPLRTLKETQYF
j_call: TRBJ2-3; clone_size: few; v_call: TRBV7-9; d_call: TRBD2; cdr3_nt: TGTGCCAGCAGCTTAGACGTCAGCGGGGGATCGGGCACAGATACGCAGTATTTT; cdr3_aa: CASSLDVSGGSGTDTQYF
j_call: TRBJ2-2; clone_size: -; v_call: TRBV11-2; d_call: TRBD1; cdr3_nt: TGTGCCAGCAGCTTGGGACAGGGATACACCGGGGAGCTGTTTTTT; cdr3_aa: CASSLGQGYTGELFF
j_call: TRBJ2-4; clone_size: many; v_call: TRBV6-1; d_call: -; cdr3_nt: TGTGCCAGCAATCTAGATCCGGGAAACATTCAGTACTTC; cdr3_aa: CASNLDPGNIQYF
j_call: TRBJ1-1; clone_size: many; v_call: TRBV5-1; d_call: -; cdr3_nt: TGCGCCAGCATGGTAACACCCGGAGCCGAAGCTTTCTTT; cdr3_aa: CASMVTPGAEAFF
j_call: TRBJ2-7; clone_size: many; v_call: TRBV12-3/TRBV12-4; d_call: -; cdr3_nt: TGTGCCAGCAGTGAAAGCGGGACAACCCTTCACGAGCAGTACTTC; cdr3_aa: CASSESGTTLHEQYF
j_call: TRBJ1-2; clone_size: -; v_call: TRBV20-1; d_call: -; cdr3_nt: TGCAGTGCTAGATTGACAGCCAATGATAACTATGGCTACACCTTC; cdr3_aa: CSARLTANDNYGYTF
j_call: TRBJ2-3; clone_size: medium-sized; v_call: TRBV10-3; d_call: -; cdr3_nt: TGTGCCACCGGACTCAGCACAGATACGCAGTATTTT; cdr3_aa: CATGLSTDTQYF
j_call: TRBJ2-1; clone_size: few; v_call: TRBV2; d_call: TRBD2; cdr3_nt: TGTGCCAGCAGGGAGCGGGAGGGGTACAATGAGCAGTTCTTC; cdr3_aa: CASREREGYNEQFF
j_call: TRBJ1-2; clone_size: -; v_call: TRBV30; d_call: TRBD1; cdr3_nt: TGTGCCTGGAGTGTACTCGGGACAGGGGGCTATGGCTACACCTTC; cdr3_aa: CAWSVLGTGGYGYTF
j_call: TRBJ1-1; clone_size: many; v_call: TRBV7-9; d_call: TRBD1; cdr3_nt: TGTGCCGTGGGGGACAGGGTCAACACTGAAGCTTTCTTT; cdr3_aa: CAVGDRVNTEAFF
j_call: TRBJ1-5; clone_size: -; v_call: TRBV20-1; d_call: -; cdr3_nt: TGCAGTGCTAGAGATCTGGGGCACACTCAGCCCCAGCATTTT; cdr3_aa: CSARDLGHTQPQHF
j_call: TRBJ1-1; clone_size: many; v_call: TRBV30; d_call: -; cdr3_nt: TGTGCCTGTTCAGCCCATGCCGGTGAAGCTTTCTTT; cdr3_aa: CACSAHAGEAFF
j_call: TRBJ2-2; clone_size: -; v_call: TRBV12-3/TRBV12-4; d_call: -; cdr3_nt: TGTGCCAGCAGGGGGGGCCTGGAGACCGGGGAGCTGTTTTTT; cdr3_aa: CASRGGLETGELFF
j_call: TRBJ1-4; clone_size: many; v_call: TRBV5-1; d_call: TRBD1; cdr3_nt: TGCGCCAGCAGCTCTGGACAGGGATATGAAAAACTGTTTTTT; cdr3_aa: CASSSGQGYEKLFF
j_call: TRBJ1-5; clone_size: many; v_call: TRBV24-1; d_call: -; cdr3_nt: TGTGCCACCAGTCCCGGAGCTCTCGTCCAGCCCCAGCATTTT; cdr3_aa: CATSPGALVQPQHF
j_call: TRBJ2-3; clone_size: many; v_call: TRBV7-2; d_call: -; cdr3_nt: TGTGCCAGCAGCTTCGGACAGCACACAGATACGCAGTATTTT; cdr3_aa: CASSFGQHTDTQYF
j_call: TRBJ2-5; clone_size: -; v_call: TRBV19; d_call: -; cdr3_nt: TGTGCCAGTACCTCAGGGCAGGGCCAGACCCAGTACTTC; cdr3_aa: CASTSGQGQTQYF
j_call: TRBJ2-1; clone_size: many; v_call: TRBV5-1; d_call: -; cdr3_nt: TGCGCCAGCAGCCTAGACAGCTCCTACAATGAGCAGTTCTTC; cdr3_aa: CASSLDSSYNEQFF
j_call: TRBJ1-2; clone_size: many; v_call: TRBV19; d_call: -; cdr3_nt: TGTGCCAGTAGTCCCGGATCCCTACCTCACGGCTACACCTTC; cdr3_aa: CASSPGSLPHGYTF
j_call: TRBJ1-2; clone_size: medium-sized; v_call: TRBV20-1; d_call: -; cdr3_nt: TGCAGTGCCCCGGACCCTTCCTCTTATGGCTACACCTTC; cdr3_aa: CSAPDPSSYGYTF
j_call: TRBJ2-6; clone_size: -; v_call: TRBV6-5; d_call: -; cdr3_nt: TGTGCCAGCAGTTATAAGAGTCACTCTGGGGCCAACGTCCTGACTTTC; cdr3_aa: CASSYKSHSGANVLTF
j_call: TRBJ1-6; clone_size: many; v_call: TRBV5-1; d_call: -; cdr3_nt: TGCGCCAGCAGCTTTTGGGGTGCCGTGGGAGCTTCACCCCTCCACTTT; cdr3_aa: CASSFWGAVGASPLHF
j_call: TRBJ2-3; clone_size: -; v_call: TRBV20-1; d_call: -; cdr3_nt: TGCAGTGCTAGTATGCTACTCACAGATACGCAGTATTTT; cdr3_aa: CSASMLLTDTQYF
j_call: TRBJ2-2; clone_size: many; v_call: TRBV2; d_call: TRBD2; cdr3_nt: TGTGCCAGCAGTACTAGCGGGAGTGACACCGGGGAGCTGTTTTTT; cdr3_aa: CASSTSGSDTGELFF
j_call: TRBJ2-2; clone_size: many; v_call: TRBV27; d_call: -; cdr3_nt: TGTGCCAGCAGTTTCCTGGCCGGGGAGCTGTTTTTT; cdr3_aa: CASSFLAGELFF
j_call: TRBJ1-4; clone_size: many; v_call: TRBV18; d_call: TRBD1; cdr3_nt: TGTGCCAGCTCACCCCAGGGGGGCGTTCGGAAACTGTTTTTT; cdr3_aa: CASSPQGGVRKLFF
j_call: TRBJ1-1; clone_size: -; v_call: TRBV6-1; d_call: TRBD1; cdr3_nt: TGTGCCAGCAGGAAACGGGACAGGACCTTGGGGGCTTTCTTT; cdr3_aa: CASRKRDRTLGAFF
j_call: TRBJ1-3; clone_size: few; v_call: TRBV7-7; d_call: -; cdr3_nt: TGTGCCAGCAGCCCCACGGGGGGCCTAGGGGACACCATATATTTT; cdr3_aa: CASSPTGGLGDTIYF
j_call: TRBJ2-7; clone_size: many; v_call: TRBV10-3; d_call: -; cdr3_nt: TGTGCCATCAGTGGGACAGAGAGCTACGAGCAGTACTTC; cdr3_aa: CAISGTESYEQYF
j_call: TRBJ1-5; clone_size: many; v_call: TRBV6-1; d_call: -; cdr3_nt: TGTGCCAGCAGTCCGAAATTAACAGGAAATCAGCCCCAGCATTTT; cdr3_aa: CASSPKLTGNQPQHF
j_call: TRBJ2-5; clone_size: many; v_call: TRBV6-6; d_call: TRBD1; cdr3_nt: TGTGCCAGCAGTTACTCTAGGGACAGGGAAAAGACCCAGTACTTC; cdr3_aa: CASSYSRDREKTQYF
j_call: TRBJ1-2; clone_size: few; v_call: TRBV28; d_call: -; cdr3_nt: TGTGCCAGCAGTTCCCCCGCCGAGTCCTATGGCTACACCTTC; cdr3_aa: CASSSPAESYGYTF
j_call: TRBJ2-5; clone_size: many; v_call: TRBV20-1; d_call: TRBD2; cdr3_nt: TGCAGTGCTCGAAAGACTAGCGTCCAAGAGACCCAGTACTTC; cdr3_aa: CSARKTSVQETQYF
j_call: TRBJ1-1; clone_size: few; v_call: TRBV5-1; d_call: -; cdr3_nt: TGCGCCAGCAGCTTGAACGGGGGCGAGACTGAAGCTTTCTTT; cdr3_aa: CASSLNGGETEAFF
j_call: TRBJ2-7; clone_size: many; v_call: TRBV25-1; d_call: -; cdr3_nt: TGTGCCAGCAGTGAAATCCACGAGCAGTACTTC; cdr3_aa: CASSEIHEQYF